This is a list of T cell receptor beta chains from one sample in a study of OX40 agonist ivuxolimab in advanced cancers. Some clones are missing from TCRdb's copy, which holds only in-frame ones; the method was immunoSEQ multiplex PCR. The sample consists of tens of thousands of clones, around four fifths of them appearing once. The starting material was CD4+ or CD8+ T cells sorted from blood, obtained in a trial of the OX40 agonist ivuxolimab. Receptors originate from an adult with an advanced solid tumor such as melanoma, head and neck, liver or kidney cancer. Each CDR3 is given with its conserved first and last residue. The order of the fields is J gene, D gene, V gene, clone size, CDR3 DNA, CDR3 protein. The D gene is left open where the match is weak. Clone size is given for some rows only: seen once, a few or many times, or a class if the clone is expanded.

TRBJ2-3 | TRBD2 | TRBV9 | - | TGTGCCAGCAGCGTATCGGTCGGGGGGGGAACAGATACGCAGTATTTT | CASSVSVGGGTDTQYF
TRBJ2-3 | - | TRBV7-2 | - | TGTGCCAGCAGCCCGTCGAGGCAGGGGTTTTCAGATACGCAGTATTTT | CASSPSRQGFSDTQYF
TRBJ2-3 | - | TRBV6-6 | - | TGTGCCAGCAGTTACTCTAGGCCGGATACGCAGTATTTT | CASSYSRPDTQYF
TRBJ2-2 | - | TRBV25-1 | - | TGTGCCAGCAGTGAATTTGGAACCGGGGAGCTGTTTTTT | CASSEFGTGELFF
TRBJ2-3 | TRBD2 | TRBV6-5 | - | TGTGCCAGCAGTTCTCCTAGCGGGAGTGGCACAGATACGCAGTATTTT | CASSSPSGSGTDTQYF
TRBJ2-1 | - | TRBV2 | - | TGTGCCAGCAGTGGATGGGGCGTTAACTACAATGAGCAGTTCTTC | CASSGWGVNYNEQFF
TRBJ2-7 | TRBD1 | TRBV5-1 | - | TGCGCCAGCAGCTTGGTAACAGGGGGGACCTACGAGCAGTACTTC | CASSLVTGGTYEQYF
TRBJ2-5 | - | TRBV6-6 | - | TGTGCCAGCAGTTCGTGGGAGACCCAGTACTTC | CASSSWETQYF
TRBJ1-2 | - | TRBV7-9 | - | TGTGCCAGCAGCTTAGGGCAGGGTAAGGACTATGGCTACACCTTC | CASSLGQGKDYGYTF
TRBJ1-5 | - | TRBV27 | few | TGTGCCAGCGCAACTAGCAATCAGCCCCAGCATTTT | CASATSNQPQHF
TRBJ2-1 | - | TRBV23-1 | once | TGCGCCAGCAGTCACCACCTCCGGAATGAGCAGTTCTTC | CASSHHLRNEQFF
TRBJ2-3 | TRBD2 | TRBV2 | - | TGTGCCAGCAGTGCCACTAGCGGGAGAAGGGCAGATACGCAGTATTTT | CASSATSGRRADTQYF
TRBJ2-3 | TRBD2 | TRBV5-1 | - | TGCGCCAGCACCCGTAGCGGGGGGGCCCCAGATACGCAGTATTTT | CASTRSGGAPDTQYF
TRBJ2-1 | TRBD2 | TRBV2 | - | TGTGCCAGCGGACTAGCGCCTTACAATGAGCAGTTCTTC | CASGLAPYNEQFF
TRBJ2-5 | - | TRBV5-1 | - | TGCGCCAGCAGCTTGGGTAGCTCGGGGGGCCCAATCCAAGAGACCCAGTACTTC | CASSLGSSGGPIQETQYF
TRBJ2-1 | - | TRBV25-1 | - | TGTGCCAGCAGTGGCGAACCTACCTACAATGAGCAGTTCTTC | CASSGEPTYNEQFF
TRBJ2-1 | TRBD2 | TRBV19 | - | TGTGCCACTAAACCCCTTCTAGCGGGAAGTTACAATGAGCAGTTCTTC | CATKPLLAGSYNEQFF
TRBJ2-3 | - | TRBV5-6 | - | TGTGCCAGCAGCTTGGAACTAGTCCCCACAGATACGCAGTATTTT | CASSLELVPTDTQYF
TRBJ2-3 | - | TRBV9 | once | TGTGCCAGCAGCGGGCAGGGCAGAAGGACAGATACGCAGTATTTT | CASSGQGRRTDTQYF
TRBJ2-7 | - | TRBV27 | - | TGTGCCAGCAGTTGGACGCGCTCCTCCTACGAGCAGTACTTC | CASSWTRSSYEQYF
TRBJ1-2 | - | TRBV9 | - | TGTGCCAGCAGCCCTCGACTAGGGTCGGGGGGCTACACCTTC | CASSPRLGSGGYTF
TRBJ1-1 | TRBD1 | TRBV2 | - | TGTGCCAGCAGTGTACAGGGGAAGGGACCTGAAGCTTTCTTT | CASSVQGKGPEAFF
TRBJ1-2 | - | TRBV18 | - | TGTGCCAGCTCACCCCGGGAGGCCTCGTCCGGCTACACCTTC | CASSPREASSGYTF
TRBJ2-2 | TRBD2 | TRBV29-1 | - | TGCAGCGTTGATATAGCGGGAGCCGGGGAGCTGTTTTTT | CSVDIAGAGELFF
TRBJ1-2 | TRBD1 | TRBV15 | - | TGTGCCACCAGCAGAGATTCTCGGGACAGCCACTTCTTC | CATSRDSRDSHFF
TRBJ1-1 | TRBD1 | TRBV16 | - | TGTGCCAGCAGCCAGGACAGGTACACTGAAGCTTTCTTT | CASSQDRYTEAFF
TRBJ2-7 | - | TRBV10-3 | - | TGTGCCACCCTGGGTCTATCCCCCTACGAGCAGTACTTC | CATLGLSPYEQYF
TRBJ1-5 | TRBD1 | TRBV28 | - | TGTGCCACCGAGGGGACAGGGATTGTAGAGCCCCAGCATTTT | CATEGTGIVEPQHF
TRBJ2-5 | TRBD2 | TRBV11-2 | - | TGTGCCAGCAGCTTAGCGCCGGGAGGGGCAGAGACCCAGTACTTC | CASSLAPGGAETQYF
TRBJ1-4 | - | TRBV18 | - | TGTGCCAGCTCACCATCGGGACGGAGAAATGAAAAACTGTTTTTT | CASSPSGRRNEKLFF
TRBJ2-7 | - | TRBV7-9 | - | TGTGCCAGCAGCTTATTCCCGTACGAGCAGTACTTC | CASSLFPYEQYF
TRBJ2-2 | TRBD2 | TRBV7-2 | - | TGTGCCAGCAGCTTCCGGACTAGCGGGGGCTCCACCGGGGAGCTGTTTTTT | CASSFRTSGGSTGELFF
TRBJ1-6 | - | TRBV7-2 | - | TGTGCCAGCAGCCCCCAGGGCTCACCCCTCCACTTT | CASSPQGSPLHF